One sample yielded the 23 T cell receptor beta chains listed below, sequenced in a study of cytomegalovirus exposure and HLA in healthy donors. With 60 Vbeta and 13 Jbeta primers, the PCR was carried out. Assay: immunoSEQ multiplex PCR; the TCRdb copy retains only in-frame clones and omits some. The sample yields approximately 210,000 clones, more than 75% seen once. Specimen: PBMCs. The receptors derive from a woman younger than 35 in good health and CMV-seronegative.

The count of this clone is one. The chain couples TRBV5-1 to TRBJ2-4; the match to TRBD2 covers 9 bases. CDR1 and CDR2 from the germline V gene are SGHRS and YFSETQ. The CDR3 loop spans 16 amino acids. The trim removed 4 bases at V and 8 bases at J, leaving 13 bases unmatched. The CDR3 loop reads CASSLLAGGGLDIQYF. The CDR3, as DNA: TGCGCCAGCAGCCTACTAGCGGGTGGAGGTTTGGACATTCAGTACTTC. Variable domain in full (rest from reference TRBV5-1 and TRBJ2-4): KAGVTQTPRYLIKTRGQQVTLSCSPISGHRSVSWYQQTPGQGLQFLFEYFSETQRNKGNFPGRFSGRQFSNSRSEMNVSTLELGDSALYLCASSLLAGGGLDIQYFGAGTRLSVL.

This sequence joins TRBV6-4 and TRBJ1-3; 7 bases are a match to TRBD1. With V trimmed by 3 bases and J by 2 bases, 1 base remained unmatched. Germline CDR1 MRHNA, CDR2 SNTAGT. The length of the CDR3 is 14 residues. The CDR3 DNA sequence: TGTGCCAGCAGTGAAGGGGGCCCTGGAAACACCATATATTTT. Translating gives CASSEGGPGNTIYF.

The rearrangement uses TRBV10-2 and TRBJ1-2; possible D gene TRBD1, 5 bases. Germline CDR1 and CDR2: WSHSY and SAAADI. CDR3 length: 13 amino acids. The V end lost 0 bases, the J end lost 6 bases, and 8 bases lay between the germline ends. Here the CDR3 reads CASSESGVHGYTF. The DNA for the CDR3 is TGCGCCAGCAGTGAGTCAGGGGTCCATGGCTACACCTTC.

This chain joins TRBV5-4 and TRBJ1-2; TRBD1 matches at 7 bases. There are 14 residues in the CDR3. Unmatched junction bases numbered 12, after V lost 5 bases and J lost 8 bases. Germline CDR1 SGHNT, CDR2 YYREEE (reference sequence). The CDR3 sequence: CASSFRDSPTGYTF. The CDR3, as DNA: TGTGCCAGCAGTTTCCGGGACAGTCCTACCGGCTACACCTTC.

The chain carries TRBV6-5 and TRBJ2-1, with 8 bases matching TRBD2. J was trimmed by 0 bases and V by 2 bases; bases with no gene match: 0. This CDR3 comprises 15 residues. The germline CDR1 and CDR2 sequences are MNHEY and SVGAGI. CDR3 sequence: CASSYAGGSYNEQFF. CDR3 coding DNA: TGTGCCAGCAGTTACGCGGGGGGCTCCTACAATGAGCAGTTCTTC.

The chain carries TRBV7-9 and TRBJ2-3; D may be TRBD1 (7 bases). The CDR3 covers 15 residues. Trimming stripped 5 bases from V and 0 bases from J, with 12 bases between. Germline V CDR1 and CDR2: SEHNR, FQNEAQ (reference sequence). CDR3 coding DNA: TGTGCCAGCAGCCGCGGAGGGGGCAGCACAGATACGCAGTATTTT. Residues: CASSRGGGSTDTQYF.

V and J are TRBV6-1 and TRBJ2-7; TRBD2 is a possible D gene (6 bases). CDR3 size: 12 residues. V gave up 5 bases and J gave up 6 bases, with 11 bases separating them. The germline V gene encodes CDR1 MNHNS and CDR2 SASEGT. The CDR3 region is CASSRAGFEQYF. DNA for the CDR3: TGTGCCAGCAGTAGAGCGGGCTTCGAGCAGTACTTC.

Here the CDR3 reads CATGQGTSGELFF. The DNA for the CDR3 is TGTGCCACCGGCCAGGGGACGTCCGGGGAGCTGTTTTTT. The gene calls are TRBV27 and TRBJ2-2, with a weak D call TRBD1 (6 bases). The V end lost 10 bases, the J end lost 6 bases, and 15 bases lay between the germline ends. The CDR3 contains 13 residues. Per the germline V gene, CDR1 is MNHEY and CDR2 is SMNVEV (reference sequence).

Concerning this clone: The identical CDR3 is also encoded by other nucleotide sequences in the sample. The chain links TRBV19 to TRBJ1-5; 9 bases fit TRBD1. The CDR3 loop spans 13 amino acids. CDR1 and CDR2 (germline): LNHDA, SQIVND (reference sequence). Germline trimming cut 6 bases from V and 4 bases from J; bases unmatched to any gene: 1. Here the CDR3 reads CASRGQGNQPQHF. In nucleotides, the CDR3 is TGTGCCAGTAGGGGACAGGGAAATCAGCCCCAGCATTTT.

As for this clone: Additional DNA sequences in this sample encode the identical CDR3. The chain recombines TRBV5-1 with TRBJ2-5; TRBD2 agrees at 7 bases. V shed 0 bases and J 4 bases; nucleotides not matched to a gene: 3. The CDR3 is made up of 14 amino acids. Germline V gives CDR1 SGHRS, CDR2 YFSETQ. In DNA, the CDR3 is TGCGCCAGCAGCTTGGCGGGGGGTGGAGAGACCCAGTACTTC. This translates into CASSLAGGGETQYF.

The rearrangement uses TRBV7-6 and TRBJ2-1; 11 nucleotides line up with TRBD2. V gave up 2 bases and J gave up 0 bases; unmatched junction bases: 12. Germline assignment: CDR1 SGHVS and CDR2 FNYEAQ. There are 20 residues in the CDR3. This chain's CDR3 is CASSLLSGTSGLSSYNEQFF. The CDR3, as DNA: TGTGCCAGCAGCTTACTCTCCGGGACTAGCGGTTTGAGCTCCTACAATGAGCAGTTCTTC.

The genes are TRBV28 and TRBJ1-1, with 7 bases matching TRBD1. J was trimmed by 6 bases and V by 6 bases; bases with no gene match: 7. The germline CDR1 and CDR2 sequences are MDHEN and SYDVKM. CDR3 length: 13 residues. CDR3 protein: CASRPGGPPEAFF. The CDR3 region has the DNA TGTGCCAGCAGGCCAGGGGGGCCCCCTGAAGCTTTCTTT. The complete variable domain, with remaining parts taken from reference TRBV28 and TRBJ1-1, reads DVKVTQSSRYLVKRTGEKVFLECVQDMDHENMFWYRQDPGLGLRLIYFSYDVKMKEKGDIPEGYSVSREKKERFSLILESASTNQTSMYLCASRPGGPPEAFFGQGTRLTVV.

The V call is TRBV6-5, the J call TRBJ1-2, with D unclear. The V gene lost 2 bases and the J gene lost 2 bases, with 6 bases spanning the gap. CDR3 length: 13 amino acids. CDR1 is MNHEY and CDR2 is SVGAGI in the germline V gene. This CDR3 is CASSYGRNYGYTF. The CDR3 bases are TGTGCCAGCAGTTACGGCAGGAACTATGGCTACACCTTC.

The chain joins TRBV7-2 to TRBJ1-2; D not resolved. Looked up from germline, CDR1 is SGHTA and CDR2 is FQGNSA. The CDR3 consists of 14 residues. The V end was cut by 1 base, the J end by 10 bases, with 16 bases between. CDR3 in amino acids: CASSLGSGGRAYTF. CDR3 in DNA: TGTGCCAGCAGCTTAGGGTCCGGCGGAAGAGCCTACACCTTC.

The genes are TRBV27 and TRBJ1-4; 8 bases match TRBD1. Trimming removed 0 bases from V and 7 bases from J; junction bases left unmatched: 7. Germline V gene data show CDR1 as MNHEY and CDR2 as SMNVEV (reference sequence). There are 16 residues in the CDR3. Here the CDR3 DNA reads TGTGCCAGCAGTTTATCCTGGACAGGGCCCATTGAAAAACTGTTTTTT. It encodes CASSLSWTGPIEKLFF.

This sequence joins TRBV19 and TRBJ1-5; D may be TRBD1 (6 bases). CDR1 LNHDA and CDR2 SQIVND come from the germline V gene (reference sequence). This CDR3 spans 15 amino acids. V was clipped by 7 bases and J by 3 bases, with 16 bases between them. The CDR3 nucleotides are TGTGCCAGTAAGAGAAGCTGGGGGCCCAATCAGCCCCAGCATTTT. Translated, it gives CASKRSWGPNQPQHF. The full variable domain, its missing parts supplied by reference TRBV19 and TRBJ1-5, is DGGITQSPKYLFRKEGQNVTLSCEQNLNHDAMYWYRQDPGQGLRLIYYSQIVNDFQKGDIAEGYSVSREKKESFPLTVTSAQKNPTAFYLCASKRSWGPNQPQHFGDGTRLSIL.

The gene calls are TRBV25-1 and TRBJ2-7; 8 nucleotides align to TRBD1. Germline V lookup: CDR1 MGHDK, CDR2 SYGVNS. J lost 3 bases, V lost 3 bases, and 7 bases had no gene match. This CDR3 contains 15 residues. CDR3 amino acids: CASSDAGQGIYEQYF. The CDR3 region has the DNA TGTGCCAGCAGTGACGCCGGACAGGGTATCTACGAGCAGTACTTC.

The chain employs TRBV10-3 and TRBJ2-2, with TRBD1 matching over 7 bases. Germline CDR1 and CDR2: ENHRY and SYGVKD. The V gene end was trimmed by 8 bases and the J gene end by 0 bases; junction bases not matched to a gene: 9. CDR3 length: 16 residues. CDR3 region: CAIGIHRGPNTGELFF. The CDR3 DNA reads TGTGCCATCGGGATCCACAGGGGACCGAACACCGGGGAGCTGTTTTTT.

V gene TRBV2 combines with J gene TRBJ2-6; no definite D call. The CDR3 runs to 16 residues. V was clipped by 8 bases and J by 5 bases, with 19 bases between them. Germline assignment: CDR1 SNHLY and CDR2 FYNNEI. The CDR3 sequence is CASLSGPVSRANVLTF. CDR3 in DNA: TGTGCCAGCCTTTCAGGCCCGGTGAGTAGGGCCAACGTCCTGACTTTC.

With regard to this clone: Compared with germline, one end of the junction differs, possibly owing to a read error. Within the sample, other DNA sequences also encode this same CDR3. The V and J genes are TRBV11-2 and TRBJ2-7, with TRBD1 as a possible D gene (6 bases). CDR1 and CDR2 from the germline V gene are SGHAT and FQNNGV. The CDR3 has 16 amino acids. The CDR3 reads CASSLEGARGPYEQYF. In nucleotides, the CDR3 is TGCGCCAGCAGCTTAGAAGGTGCCAGGGGTCCCTACGAGCAGTACTTC. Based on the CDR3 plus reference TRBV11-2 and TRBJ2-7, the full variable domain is EAGVAQSPRYKIIEKRQSVAFWCNPISGHATLYWYQQILGQGPKLLIQFQNNGVVDDSQLPKDRFSAERLKGVDSTLKIQPAKLEDSAVYLCASSLEGARGPYEQYFGPGTRLTVT.

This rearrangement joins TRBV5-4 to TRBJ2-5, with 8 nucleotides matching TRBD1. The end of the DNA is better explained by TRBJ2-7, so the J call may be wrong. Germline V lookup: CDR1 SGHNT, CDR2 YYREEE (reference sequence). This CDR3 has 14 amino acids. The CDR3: CASSLTGGTYEQYF. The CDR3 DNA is TGTGCCAGCAGCTTGACAGGGGGTACCTACGAGCAGTACTTC.

This chain's CDR3 is CASSDSGRNEQFF. In DNA form, the CDR3 reads TGTGCCAGCAGCGATAGCGGGAGAAATGAGCAGTTCTTC. V gene TRBV6-4 combines with J gene TRBJ2-1; 9 nucleotides align to TRBD2. The CDR3 length is 13 residues. Germline CDR1 MRHNA, CDR2 SNTAGT. The J segment lost 7 bases and the V segment lost 6 bases, leaving 4 bases of the junction unmatched.

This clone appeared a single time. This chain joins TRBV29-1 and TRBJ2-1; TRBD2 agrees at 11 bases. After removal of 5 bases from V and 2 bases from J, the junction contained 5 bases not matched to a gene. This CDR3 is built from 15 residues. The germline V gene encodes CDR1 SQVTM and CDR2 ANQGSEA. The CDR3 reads CSVRSGRAPYNEQFF. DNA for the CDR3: TGCAGCGTTCGTAGCGGGAGGGCCCCCTACAATGAGCAGTTCTTC.